The 29 T cell receptor beta chains in this list originate from one sample, sequenced in a study of circulating tumor DNA in untreated peripheral T-cell lymphoma. Assay: immunoSEQ multiplex PCR; the TCRdb copy retains only in-frame clones and omits some. The sample shows thousands of clones, roughly 65% of them seen only once. The sequencing sample was made of tumor tissue. These receptors came from a human donor with peripheral T-cell lymphoma.

The V and J genes are TRBV11-3 and TRBJ1-4; D gene ambiguous. This CDR3 region has 14 residues. Trimming removed 5 bases at V and 0 bases at J, with 7 bases between. CDR1 and CDR2 from the germline V gene are SGHNT and YENEEA. CDR3: CASSRGATNEKLFF. The CDR3 bases are TGTGCCAGCAGCCGCGGCGCAACTAATGAAAAACTGTTTTTT.

This clone has just one count. V is TRBV19 and J is TRBJ2-1; D may be TRBD2 (6 bases). Trimming left V 7 bases short and J 0 bases short, with 16 bases between. CDR3 size: 16 residues. Looked up from germline, CDR1 is LNHDA and CDR2 is SQIVND (reference sequence). CDR3 loop: CASTIGGAASYNEQFF. The CDR3 coding sequence is TGTGCCAGTACCATAGGAGGGGCGGCCTCCTACAATGAGCAGTTCTTC. The variable domain in full, completed from reference TRBV19 and TRBJ2-1, reads DGGITQSPKYLFRKEGQNVTLSCEQNLNHDAMYWYRQDPGQGLRLIYYSQIVNDFQKGDIAEGYSVSREKKESFPLTVTSAQKNPTAFYLCASTIGGAASYNEQFFGPGTRLTVL.

The genes are TRBV11-3 and TRBJ1-5, with D possibly TRBD1 on 6 matching bases. The germline V gene has CDR1 SGHNT and CDR2 YENEEA. Deletions cut 2 bases from V and 2 bases from J, with 10 bases between. CDR3 length: 15 residues. This chain's CDR3 is CASSLSGGGNQPQHF. CDR3 DNA sequence: TGTGCCAGCAGCTTATCCGGGGGCGGCAATCAGCCCCAGCATTTT.

This clone came up once. The chain recombines TRBV25-1 with TRBJ2-3, with D perhaps given as TRBD1 or TRBD2 (5 bases each). The V gene's germline CDR1 is MGHDK and CDR2 SYGVNS. Trimming left V 5 bases short and J 6 bases short, with 15 bases between. CDR3 length: 14 amino acids. The CDR3 bases are TGTGCCAGCAGTTACTGGGACGCCGACGATACGCAGTATTTT. It translates to CASSYWDADDTQYF.

The chain has TRBV29-1 and TRBJ2-5, with TRBD2 identical over 8 bases. CDR1 SQVTM and CDR2 ANQGSEA come from the germline V gene. The CDR3 is made up of 12 amino acids. V lost 3 bases and J lost 7; bases outside the gene matches: 4. DNA of the CDR3: TGCAGCGTTGAGACGCGGGAGGTGACCCAGTACTTC. This sequence encodes CSVETREVTQYF.

This clone was found a few times. The DNA of the CDR3 is TGTGCCAGCAGTGTCTTAAGACCCGCTTCATCCGAAAAACTGTTTTTT. It is translated as CASSVLRPASSEKLFF. The J gene is TRBJ1-4, the V gene TRBV25-1; D ambiguous. The germline CDR1 and CDR2 sequences are MGHDK and SYGVNS. Trimming removed 4 bases from V and 8 bases from J, with 20 bases in between. This CDR3 is 16 amino acids long.

The genes are TRBV8-2 and TRBJ2-2. TRBV8-2 is assigned pseudogene status. This CDR3 spans 15 amino acids. The CDR3 sequence: CASRRTGAQSGELFF. CDR3 nucleotide sequence: TGTGCCAGCAGAAGGACGGGGGCGCAGAGCGGGGAGCTGTTTTTT.

This sequence joins TRBV18 and TRBJ1-1; TRBD1 might be the D (5 bases). The CDR3 consists of 15 residues. V shed 3 bases and J shed 0 bases, with 11 bases lying between them. Per the germline V gene, CDR1 is KGHSH and CDR2 is LQKENI. The CDR3: CASSPGQGMNTEAFF. Written as DNA, the CDR3 is TGTGCCAGCTCACCGGGCCAGGGCATGAACACTGAAGCTTTCTTT.

The chain employs TRBV7-4 and TRBJ2-5; perhaps TRBD1 as D (6 bases). The CDR3 covers 14 residues. Germline CDR1 SGHVT, CDR2 SQSDAQ. The ends were cut back, 2 bases at V and 5 bases at J, with 12 bases in the middle. CDR3 protein: CASSLTGPRETQYF. The CDR3 nucleotides are TGTGCCAGCAGCTTAACAGGGCCACGGGAGACCCAGTACTTC.

Regarding this clone: At one of its ends the junction is not consistent with the germline gene, which may arise from a read error. The CDR3 spells CANSFEASLHNEQFF. The CDR3 region has the DNA TGTGCCAACAGCTTCGAAGCTAGTCTCCACAATGAGCAGTTCTTC. This chain joins TRBV11-3 and TRBJ2-1; D is undetermined. Per germline, CDR1 SGHNT and CDR2 YENEEA. This CDR3 has 15 amino acids.

The chain employs TRBV29-1 and TRBJ2-5; D uncertain. CDR3 length: 13 residues. Looked up from germline, CDR1 is SQVTM and CDR2 is ANQGSEA. Trimming shortened V by 1 base and J by 5 bases, and 11 bases separated the two germline ends. CDR3 in DNA: TGCAGCGTTGAAGCTGGAGATTTTGAGACCCAGTACTTC. It specifies CSVEAGDFETQYF.

The genes are TRBV6-7 and TRBJ2-7; the D gene is possibly TRBD1 (5 bases). TRBV6-7 is flagged as an ORF with uncertain function. This CDR3 is built from 14 residues. Deletions cut 4 bases from V and 4 bases from J, with 14 bases between. The CDR3 loop reads CASSFGPDSYEQYF. The CDR3 bases are TGTGCCAGCAGTTTCGGGCCTGACAGTTACGAGCAGTACTTC.

The rearrangement links TRBV19 to TRBJ2-7; TRBD1 aligns across 7 bases. Germline CDR1 reads LNHDA; CDR2 reads SQIVND (reference sequence). The junction had 4 bases not matched to a gene; V was cut back by 6 bases and J by 5 bases. This CDR3 contains 12 residues. The CDR3 nucleotides are TGTGCCAGTAGGGACAGGAGCAACGAGCAGTACTTC. Amino acid sequence: CASRDRSNEQYF.

The genes are TRBV29-1 and TRBJ2-3, with 11 bases identical to TRBD1. This CDR3 is 15 amino acids long. V lost 6 bases to trimming and J lost 4 bases; unmatched junction nucleotides: 9. Germline CDR1 reads SQVTM; CDR2 reads ANQGSEA. CDR3 sequence: CSVFGAGQGADTQYF. The CDR3 nucleotides are TGCAGCGTCTTTGGGGCGGGACAGGGGGCAGATACGCAGTATTTT.

This clone showed up just a few times. This sequence joins TRBV18 and TRBJ2-5, with TRBD2 matching 11 bases. Germline V gives CDR1 KGHSH, CDR2 LQKENI. The CDR3 length is 15 residues. The V gene end was trimmed by 3 bases and the J gene end by 6 bases; junction bases not matched to a gene: 6. CDR3 sequence reads: CASSPGTSGEKTQYF. Written as DNA, the CDR3 is TGTGCCAGCTCACCCGGGACTAGCGGAGAAAAGACCCAGTACTTC.

The chain employs TRBV7-5 and TRBJ2-3; TRBD2 was called by the table and not checked on the DNA. TRBV7-5 counts as a pseudogene. This CDR3 has 16 residues. The DNA of the CDR3 is TGTGCCAGCAGCTTGGCGTCGGGAGTCCGCACAGATACGCAGTATTTT. It codes for CASSLASGVRTDTQYF.

This sequence joins TRBV29-1 and TRBJ2-5; the match to TRBD2 covers 14 bases. This CDR3 comprises 15 residues. The germline gives CDR1 SQVTM, CDR2 ANQGSEA. Losses at the gene ends were 3 bases for V and 9 bases for J; bases not matched to a gene: 9. This chain's CDR3 is CSVDDGTSGSGAQYF. CDR3 nucleotides: TGCAGCGTTGACGACGGGACTAGCGGGAGTGGGGCCCAGTACTTC.

This clone came up once. J is TRBJ2-3 and V is TRBV29-1; 7 bases fit TRBD2. J lost 1 base, V lost 3 bases, and 4 bases had no gene match. Germline V CDR1 and CDR2: SQVTM, ANQGSEA. The CDR3 is 14 amino acids. The chain's CDR3 is CSVESLAGTDTQYF. CDR3 DNA sequence: TGCAGCGTTGAGTCCCTAGCGGGCACAGATACGCAGTATTTT.

The genes are TRBV9 and TRBJ2-1; the D is unclear. The CDR3 totals 12 residues. V lost 5 bases and J lost 7, with 10 bases in between. CDR1 and CDR2 (germline): SGDLS, YYNGEE. CDR3 protein: CASSGERNEQFF. In DNA form, the CDR3 reads TGTGCCAGCAGTGGAGAACGAAATGAGCAGTTCTTC.

A few counts support this clone. The chain recombines TRBV9 with TRBJ2-5, with 9 nucleotides matching TRBD1. Trimming at V came to 5 bases and at J to 6 bases, leaving 8 bases not matched to a gene. The CDR3 consists of 14 residues. Germline values: CDR1 SGDLS, CDR2 YYNGEE. DNA for the CDR3: TGTGCCAGCAGTCCACAGGGGGCAGTAAAGACCCAGTACTTC. This sequence encodes CASSPQGAVKTQYF.

V is TRBV28 and J is TRBJ1-2, with D possibly TRBD1 on 5 matching bases. The CDR3 extends over 12 amino acids. The germline V gene has CDR1 MDHEN and CDR2 SYDVKM. The V and J ends lost 2 bases and 9 bases respectively, with 10 bases between them. The CDR3 sequence is CASSLEGTSYTF. The CDR3 DNA is TGTGCCAGCAGTTTAGAAGGGACGAGCTACACCTTC.

This sequence joins TRBV11-3 and TRBJ2-2, with D maybe TRBD2 (5 bases). The CDR3 extends over 14 amino acids. CDR1 is SGHNT, CDR2 YENEEA, per germline. The V gene lost 7 bases and the J gene lost 4 bases, with 13 bases spanning the gap. CDR3 DNA sequence: TGTGCCAGCACCACTAGGACGGTCACCGGGGAGCTGTTTTTT. It codes for CASTTRTVTGELFF.

This clone was seen just once. The genes are TRBV27 and TRBJ1-1; the D gene is possibly TRBD1 (5 bases). There are 14 residues in the CDR3. Deletions cut 5 bases from V and 4 bases from J, with 14 bases between. Germline V CDR1 and CDR2: MNHEY, SMNVEV (reference sequence). Written as DNA, the CDR3 is TGTGCCAGCAGTCAATCCAGGAGGGGCACTGAAGCTTTCTTT. It encodes CASSQSRRGTEAFF.

The gene calls are TRBV11-3 and TRBJ2-1; 15 bases are shared with TRBD2. The CDR3 totals 15 residues. J lost 7 bases, V lost 4 bases, and 2 bases had no gene match. Germline loops: CDR1 SGHNT, CDR2 YENEEA. As DNA, the CDR3 is TGTGCCAGCAGCTCCGGGACTAGCGGGAGGAATGAGCAGTTCTTC. This translates into CASSSGTSGRNEQFF.

The chain uses TRBV28 and TRBJ2-1; a possible D gene is TRBD1 (8 bases). CDR3 length equals 17 residues. The germline V and J ends were trimmed by 6 bases and 3 bases, with 21 bases remaining between them. The germline CDR1 and CDR2 sequences are MDHEN and SYDVKM. DNA of the CDR3: TGTGCCAGCAGCTCACAGGGGGGGGACGTCTTCTACAATGAGCAGTTCTTC. Translated: CASSSQGGDVFYNEQFF. Looking up the rest from reference TRBV28 and TRBJ2-1 gives the full variable domain: DVKVTQSSRYLVKRTGEKVFLECVQDMDHENMFWYRQDPGLGLRLIYFSYDVKMKEKGDIPEGYSVSREKKERFSLILESASTNQTSMYLCASSSQGGDVFYNEQFFGPGTRLTVL.

CDR3 nucleotides: TGTGCCAGTAGTATGGGTGACAGGCCTGACTATGGCTACACCTTC. Amino acids: CASSMGDRPDYGYTF. The chain has TRBV19 and TRBJ1-2, with D perhaps matching TRBD1 (6 bases). The V end was cut by 3 bases, the J end by 3 bases, with 14 bases between. Germline CDR1 LNHDA, CDR2 SQIVND (reference sequence). This CDR3 has 15 amino acids.

The chain employs TRBV6-8 and TRBJ2-3; TRBD1 is a possible D gene (6 bases). The germline V gene encodes CDR1 MNHGY and CDR2 SAAAGT. The CDR3 has 17 residues. V was clipped by 5 bases and J by 2 bases, with 20 bases between them. Here the CDR3 DNA reads TGTGCCAGCAGTCAACTGGGGGCTCCTAGATACACAGATACGCAGTATTTT. Its translation is CASSQLGAPRYTDTQYF.

V and J are TRBV19 and TRBJ2-1; 8 bases are shared with TRBD2. The junction had 5 bases not matched to a gene; V was cut back by 3 bases and J by 1 base. The CDR3 spans 16 residues. Per germline, CDR1 LNHDA and CDR2 SQIVND (reference sequence). Here the CDR3 reads CASSIRAGGSYNEQFF. CDR3 nucleotides: TGTGCCAGTAGTATCCGGGCGGGAGGATCCTACAATGAGCAGTTCTTC.

This clone came up once. This sequence joins TRBV6-7 and TRBJ2-1; TRBD2 matches 10 bases. TRBV6-7 is recorded as an ORF, its role being uncertain. The length of the CDR3 is 19 residues. The J segment lost 4 bases and the V segment lost 5 bases, leaving 17 bases of the junction unmatched. The DNA for the CDR3 is TGTGCCAGCAGTGCAAAGATGATAGCGGGAGGCCCGTCGTACAATGAGCAGTTCTTC. As protein: CASSAKMIAGGPSYNEQFF.